The entry that follows covers one T cell receptor (beta chain) sequence. Its target is not known. A split of CD4+ cells into CD45RA+ naive and CD45RA-negative memory subsets was performed. This sample was taken from a study of shared clonotypes between healthy human individuals. Overall study findings and caveats: Investigators expected sequencing depth to affect clonotype sharing among donors.

Germline V gives CDR1 MNHEY, CDR2 SMNVEV (reference sequence). V was shortened by 4 bases and J by 4 bases, with 7 bases between the two germline ends. The CDR3 has 12 amino acids. Each replicate PCR on the sorted subsets used about 0.2 ug DNA (around 30,000 T cell genomes). Assay used: immunoSEQ multiplex PCR; TCRdb lists only in-frame clones, some missing. In the table there are about a million clones, about 70% of which are singletons. The clonotype comes from a man younger than 35 in good health. Specimen: memory CD4+ T cells sorted from blood. Sample subset: CD45RA-negative fraction. The chain links TRBV27 to TRBJ1-1, with D possibly matching TRBD1 (5 bases). The CDR3 is CASSSGGTEAFF. The CDR3 DNA sequence: TGTGCCAGCAGTTCGGGGGGCACTGAAGCTTTCTTT.